This T cell receptor beta chain was recovered during a study of blood T cell repertoires in COVID-19. CDR1 is KGHDR, CDR2 SFDVKD, per germline. This CDR3 has 17 amino acids. V gave up 2 bases and J gave up 0 bases, with 13 bases separating them. Assay used: immunoSEQ multiplex PCR; TCRdb lists only in-frame clones, some missing. This table has some 68,000 clones, around 91% appearing once. The chain joins TRBV24-1 to TRBJ1-5, with a possible D match to TRBD1 (6 bases). The receptor's source is a man between 50 and 59 years old with acute or convalescent COVID-19. Sequenced material: peripheral blood. CDR3 in DNA: TGTGCCACCAGTGATTCATCCCGGACAGATAGCAATCAGCCCCAGCATTTT. It translates to CATSDSSRTDSNQPQHF.